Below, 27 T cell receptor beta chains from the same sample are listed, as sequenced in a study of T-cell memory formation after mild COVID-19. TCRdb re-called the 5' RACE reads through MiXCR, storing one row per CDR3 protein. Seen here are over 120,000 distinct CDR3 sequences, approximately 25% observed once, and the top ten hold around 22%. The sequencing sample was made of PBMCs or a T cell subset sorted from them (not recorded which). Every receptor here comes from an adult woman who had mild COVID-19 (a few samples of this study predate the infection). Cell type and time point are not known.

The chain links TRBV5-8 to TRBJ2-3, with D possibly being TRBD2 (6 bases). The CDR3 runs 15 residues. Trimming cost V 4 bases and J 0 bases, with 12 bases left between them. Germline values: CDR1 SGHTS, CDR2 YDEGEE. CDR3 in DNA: TGTGCCAGCAGCCCGGACTACCCAAGCACAGATACGCAGTATTTT. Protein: CASSPDYPSTDTQYF. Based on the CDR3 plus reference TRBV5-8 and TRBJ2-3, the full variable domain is EAGVTQSPTHLIKTRGQQATLRCSPISGHTSVYWYQQALGLGLQFLLWYDEGEERNRGNFPPRFSGRQFPNYSSELNVNALELEDSALYLCASSPDYPSTDTQYFGPGTRLTVL.

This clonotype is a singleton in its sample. The CDR3 region has the DNA TGTGCCAGTAGTAAGACCTCCTACAATGAGCAGTTCTTC. It is translated as CASSKTSYNEQFF. The chain employs TRBV19 and TRBJ2-1; D unclear. Trimming removed 4 bases at V and 0 bases at J, with 4 bases between. This CDR3 region has 13 residues. CDR1 is LNHDA and CDR2 is SQIVND in the germline V gene (reference sequence).

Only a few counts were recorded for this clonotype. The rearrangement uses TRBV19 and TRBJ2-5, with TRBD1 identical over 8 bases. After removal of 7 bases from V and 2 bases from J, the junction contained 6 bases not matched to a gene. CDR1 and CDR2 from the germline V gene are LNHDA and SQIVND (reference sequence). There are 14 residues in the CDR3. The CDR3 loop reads CASNPRGLQETQYF. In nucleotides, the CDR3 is TGTGCCAGTAACCCCAGGGGGCTGCAAGAGACCCAGTACTTC.

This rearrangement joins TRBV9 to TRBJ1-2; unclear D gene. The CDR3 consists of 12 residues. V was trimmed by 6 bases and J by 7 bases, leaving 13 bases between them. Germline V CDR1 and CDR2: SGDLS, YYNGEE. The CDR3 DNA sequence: TGTGCCAGCAAGCCGAGTACCTTTGGCTACACCTTC. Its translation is CASKPSTFGYTF. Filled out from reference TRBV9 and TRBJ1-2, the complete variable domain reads DSGVTQTPKHLITATGQRVTLRCSPRSGDLSVYWYQQSLDQGLQFLIQYYNGEERAKGNILERFSAQQFPDLHSELNLSSLELGDSALYFCASKPSTFGYTFGSGTRLTVV.

CDR3 DNA: TGTGCCAGCAGCTTGGGGGCCCGCGGGCAGTTCTTC. Residues: CASSLGARGQFF. The rearrangement links TRBV5-6 to TRBJ2-1; the D is unclear. Trimming left V 0 bases short and J 12 bases short, with 10 bases between. This CDR3 spans 12 amino acids. Looked up from germline, CDR1 is SGHDT and CDR2 is YYEEEE.

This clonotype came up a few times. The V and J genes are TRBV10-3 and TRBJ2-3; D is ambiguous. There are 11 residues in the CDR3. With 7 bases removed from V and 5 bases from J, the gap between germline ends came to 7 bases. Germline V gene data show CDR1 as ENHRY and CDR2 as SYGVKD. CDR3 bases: TGTGCCATCATGATAGGAGATACGCAGTATTTT. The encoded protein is CAIMIGDTQYF.

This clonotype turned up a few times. CDR3 sequence: CASSLVGATGGQETQYF. The CDR3 DNA follows: TGTGCCAGCAGCTTAGTCGGGGCGACGGGGGGCCAAGAGACCCAGTACTTC. The chain recombines TRBV13 with TRBJ2-5, with 7 bases aligning to TRBD2. From germline, CDR1 is PRHDT and CDR2 FYEKMQ (reference sequence). This CDR3 contains 17 residues. J was trimmed by 1 base and V by 1 base; bases with no gene match: 9.

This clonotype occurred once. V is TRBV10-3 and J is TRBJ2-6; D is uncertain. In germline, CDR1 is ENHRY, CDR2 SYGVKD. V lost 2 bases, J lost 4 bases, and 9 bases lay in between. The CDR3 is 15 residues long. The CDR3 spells CAISEVSTGANVLTF. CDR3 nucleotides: TGTGCCATCAGTGAGGTATCAACCGGGGCCAACGTCCTGACTTTC.

Here the CDR3 reads CASSNSGGQYNEQFF. The DNA for the CDR3 is TGTGCCAGCAGTAATAGCGGGGGGCAATACAATGAGCAGTTCTTC. V gene TRBV6-6 combines with J gene TRBJ2-1; TRBD2 matches 10 bases. Unmatched junction bases numbered 5, after V lost 5 bases and J lost 4 bases. The germline gives CDR1 MNHNY, CDR2 SVGAGI (reference sequence). This CDR3 has 15 residues.

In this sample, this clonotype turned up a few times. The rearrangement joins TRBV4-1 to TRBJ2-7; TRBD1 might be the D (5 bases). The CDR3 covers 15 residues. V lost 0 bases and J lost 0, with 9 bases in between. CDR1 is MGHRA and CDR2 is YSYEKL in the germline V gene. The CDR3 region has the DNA TGCGCCAGCAGCCAAGATAGACAGAGCTCCTACGAGCAGTACTTC. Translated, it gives CASSQDRQSSYEQYF.

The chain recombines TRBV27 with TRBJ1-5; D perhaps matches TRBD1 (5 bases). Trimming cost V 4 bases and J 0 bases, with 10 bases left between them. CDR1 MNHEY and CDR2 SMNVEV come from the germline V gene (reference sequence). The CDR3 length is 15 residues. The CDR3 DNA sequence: TGTGCCAGCAGTTCCCGTGGGGGTAGCAATCAGCCCCAGCATTTT. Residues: CASSSRGGSNQPQHF.

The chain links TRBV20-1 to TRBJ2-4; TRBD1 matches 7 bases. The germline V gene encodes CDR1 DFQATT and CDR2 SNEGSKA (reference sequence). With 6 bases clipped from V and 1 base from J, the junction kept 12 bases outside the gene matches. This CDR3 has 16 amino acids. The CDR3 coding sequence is TGCAGTGCCGAGAATTACAGGGGAATGGCCAAAAACATTCAGTACTTC. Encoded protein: CSAENYRGMAKNIQYF.

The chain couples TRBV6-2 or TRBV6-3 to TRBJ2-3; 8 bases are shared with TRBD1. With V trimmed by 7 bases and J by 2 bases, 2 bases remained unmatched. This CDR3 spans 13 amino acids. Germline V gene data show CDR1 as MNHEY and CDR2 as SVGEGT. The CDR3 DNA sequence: TGTGCCAGCACGGACAGGGTCACAGATACGCAGTATTTT. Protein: CASTDRVTDTQYF.

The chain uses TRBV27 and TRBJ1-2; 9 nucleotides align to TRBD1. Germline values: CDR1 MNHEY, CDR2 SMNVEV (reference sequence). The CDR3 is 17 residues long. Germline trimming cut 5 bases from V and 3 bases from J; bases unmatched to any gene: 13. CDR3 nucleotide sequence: TGTGCCAGCAGTGGAAGCTGGGACAGGGCTCGAGACTATGGCTACACCTTC. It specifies CASSGSWDRARDYGYTF.

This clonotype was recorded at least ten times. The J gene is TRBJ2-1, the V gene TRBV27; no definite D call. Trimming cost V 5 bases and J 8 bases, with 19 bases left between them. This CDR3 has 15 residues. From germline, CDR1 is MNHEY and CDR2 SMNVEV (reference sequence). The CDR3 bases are TGTGCCAGCAGTCTCACAGAGACGATTATCGATGAGCAGTTCTTC. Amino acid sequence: CASSLTETIIDEQFF.

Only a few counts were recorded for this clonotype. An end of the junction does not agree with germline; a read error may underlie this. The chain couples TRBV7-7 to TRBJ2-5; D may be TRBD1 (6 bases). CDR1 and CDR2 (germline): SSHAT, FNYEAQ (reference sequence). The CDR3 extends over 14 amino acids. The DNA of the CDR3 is TGTGCTAGCAGCTATCAGACAGGCCAAGAGACCCAGTACTTC. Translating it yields CASSYQTGQETQYF.

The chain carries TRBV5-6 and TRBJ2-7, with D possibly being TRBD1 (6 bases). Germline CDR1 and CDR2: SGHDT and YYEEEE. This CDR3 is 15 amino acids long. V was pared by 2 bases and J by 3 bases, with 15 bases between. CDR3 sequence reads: CASSFRQAPFYEQYF. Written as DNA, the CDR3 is TGTGCCAGCAGCTTTAGACAGGCCCCGTTCTACGAGCAGTACTTC.

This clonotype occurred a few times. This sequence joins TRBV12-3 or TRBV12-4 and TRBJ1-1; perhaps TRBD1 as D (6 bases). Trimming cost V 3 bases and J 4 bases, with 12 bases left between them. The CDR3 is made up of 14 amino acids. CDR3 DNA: TGTGCCAGCAGTTTGAAGGGGGTGGGCACTGAAGCTTTCTTT. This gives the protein CASSLKGVGTEAFF.

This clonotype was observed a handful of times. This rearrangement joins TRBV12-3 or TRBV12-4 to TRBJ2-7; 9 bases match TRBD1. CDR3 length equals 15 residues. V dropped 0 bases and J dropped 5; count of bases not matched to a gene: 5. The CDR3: CASSLAYRDRDEQYF. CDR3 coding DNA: TGTGCCAGCAGTTTAGCATACCGGGACAGGGACGAGCAGTACTTC.

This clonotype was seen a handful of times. CDR3 region: CASSWGTTYEQYF. The CDR3 nucleotides read TGTGCCAGCAGTTGGGGGACAACCTACGAGCAGTACTTC. This rearrangement joins TRBV12-3 or TRBV12-4 to TRBJ2-7, with a tentative D call TRBD1 (6 bases). The CDR3 has 13 amino acids. V dropped 4 bases and J dropped 2 bases, with 9 bases sitting between them.

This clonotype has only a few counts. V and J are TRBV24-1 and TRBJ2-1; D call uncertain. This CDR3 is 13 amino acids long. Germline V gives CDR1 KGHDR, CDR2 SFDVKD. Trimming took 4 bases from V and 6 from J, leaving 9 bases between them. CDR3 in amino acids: CATSESHINEQFF. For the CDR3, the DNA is TGTGCCACCAGTGAGTCCCATATCAATGAGCAGTTCTTC.

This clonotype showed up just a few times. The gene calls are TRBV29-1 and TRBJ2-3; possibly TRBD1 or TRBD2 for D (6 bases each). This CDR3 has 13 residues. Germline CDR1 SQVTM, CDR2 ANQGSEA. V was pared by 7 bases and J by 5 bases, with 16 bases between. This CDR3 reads CSADPGGVDTQYF. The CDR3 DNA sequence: TGCAGCGCTGACCCCGGGGGCGTAGATACGCAGTATTTT.

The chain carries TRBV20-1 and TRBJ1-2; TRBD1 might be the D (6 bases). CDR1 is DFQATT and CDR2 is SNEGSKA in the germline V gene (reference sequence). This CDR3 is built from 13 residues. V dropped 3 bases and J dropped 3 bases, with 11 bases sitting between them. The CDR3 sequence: CSARHREDYGYTF. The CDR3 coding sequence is TGCAGTGCTAGGCACAGGGAAGACTATGGCTACACCTTC.

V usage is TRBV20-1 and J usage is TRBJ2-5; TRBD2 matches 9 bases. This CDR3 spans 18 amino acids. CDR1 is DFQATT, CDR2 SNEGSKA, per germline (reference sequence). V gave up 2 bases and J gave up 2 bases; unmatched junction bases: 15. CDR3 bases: TGCAGTGCTAGACGGGCTAGCGGGACCTGGGCGTATCAAGAGACCCAGTACTTC. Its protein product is CSARRASGTWAYQETQYF.

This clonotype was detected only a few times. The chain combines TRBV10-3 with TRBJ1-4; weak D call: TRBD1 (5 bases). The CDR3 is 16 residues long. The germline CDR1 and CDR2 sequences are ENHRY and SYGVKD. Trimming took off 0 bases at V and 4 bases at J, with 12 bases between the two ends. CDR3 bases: TGTGCCATCAGTGAGTCTGCGGCAGGGCGTAATGAAAAACTGTTTTTT. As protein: CAISESAAGRNEKLFF.

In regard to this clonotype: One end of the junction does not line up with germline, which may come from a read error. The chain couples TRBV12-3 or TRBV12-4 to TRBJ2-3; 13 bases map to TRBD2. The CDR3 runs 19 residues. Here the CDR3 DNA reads TGTGCCATCAGTTTAGGCTGTCGACTAGCGGGAGGTGGCGCAGATACGCAGTATTTT. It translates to CAISLGCRLAGGGADTQYF.

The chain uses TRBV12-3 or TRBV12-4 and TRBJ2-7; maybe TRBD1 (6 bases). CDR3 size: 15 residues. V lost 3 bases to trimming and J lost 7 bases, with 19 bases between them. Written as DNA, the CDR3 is TGTGCCAGCAGTTTGAGCGGTCCAGGGGATATGGAGCAGTACTTC. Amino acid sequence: CASSLSGPGDMEQYF.